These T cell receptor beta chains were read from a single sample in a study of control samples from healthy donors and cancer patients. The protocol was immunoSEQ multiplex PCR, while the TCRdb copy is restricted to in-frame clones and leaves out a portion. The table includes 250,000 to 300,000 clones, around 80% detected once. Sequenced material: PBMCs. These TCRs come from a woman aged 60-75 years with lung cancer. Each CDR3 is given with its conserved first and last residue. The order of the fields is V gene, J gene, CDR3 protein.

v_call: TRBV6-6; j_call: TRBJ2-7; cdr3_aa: CASVGTSVSYEQYF
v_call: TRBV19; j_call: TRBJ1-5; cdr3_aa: CASRADNSNQPQHF
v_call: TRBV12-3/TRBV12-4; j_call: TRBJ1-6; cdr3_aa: CASSLQDNSPLHF
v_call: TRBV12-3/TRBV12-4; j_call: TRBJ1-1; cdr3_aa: CASSFEGRTEAFF
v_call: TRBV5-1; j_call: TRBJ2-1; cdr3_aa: CASSFDFEGEQFF
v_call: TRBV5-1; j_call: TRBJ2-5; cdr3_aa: CASSPGASGLRETQYF
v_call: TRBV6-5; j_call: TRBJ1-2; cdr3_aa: CASTPQGSYGYTF
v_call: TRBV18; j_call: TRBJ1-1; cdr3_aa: CASSPPFAGYGTEAFF
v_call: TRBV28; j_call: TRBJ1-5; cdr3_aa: CASSAGGSNQPQHF
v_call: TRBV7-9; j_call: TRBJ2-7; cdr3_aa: CASSSDYEQYF
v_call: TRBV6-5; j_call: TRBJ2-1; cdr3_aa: CASRLFLENEQFF
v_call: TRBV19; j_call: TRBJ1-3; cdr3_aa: CASSVDSHSGNTIYF
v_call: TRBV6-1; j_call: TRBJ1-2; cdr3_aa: CASSESWAGYTF
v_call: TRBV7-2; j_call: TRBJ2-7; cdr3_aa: CASSFSGRISYEQYF
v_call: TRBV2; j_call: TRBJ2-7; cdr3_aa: CASSWTGLYEQYF
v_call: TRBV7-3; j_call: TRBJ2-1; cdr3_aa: CASSPGNEGEQFF
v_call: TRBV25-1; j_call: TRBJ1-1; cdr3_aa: CASSDPGQGDTEAFF
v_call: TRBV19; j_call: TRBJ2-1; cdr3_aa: CASSMRRGPRFF
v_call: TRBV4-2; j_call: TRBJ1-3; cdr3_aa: CASSQVSDKGNTIYF
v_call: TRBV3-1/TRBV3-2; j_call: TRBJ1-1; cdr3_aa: CASSPPGGSAEAFF
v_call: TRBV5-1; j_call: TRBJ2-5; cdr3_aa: CATQEIPSETQYF
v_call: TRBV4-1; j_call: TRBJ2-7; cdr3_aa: CASSLTSASSVNSYEQYF
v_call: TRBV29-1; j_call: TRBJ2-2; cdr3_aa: CSVVARGTAGELFF
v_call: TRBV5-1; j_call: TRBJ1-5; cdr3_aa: CASSAHPRGLGKQPQHF
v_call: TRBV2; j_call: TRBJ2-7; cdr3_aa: CASSESWPGGYEQYF
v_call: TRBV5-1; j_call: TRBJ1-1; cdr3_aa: CASSLYGDTEAFF
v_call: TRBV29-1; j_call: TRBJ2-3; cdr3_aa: CSVEIVPDTQYF
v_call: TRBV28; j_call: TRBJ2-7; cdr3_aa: CASTSPEDRGNEQYF
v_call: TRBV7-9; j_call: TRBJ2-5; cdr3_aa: CASSHPAQLAGRETQYF
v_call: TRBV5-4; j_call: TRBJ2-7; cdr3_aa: CASSPSLDRGHEQYF
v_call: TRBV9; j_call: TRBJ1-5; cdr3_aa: CASSPRGERNQPQHF
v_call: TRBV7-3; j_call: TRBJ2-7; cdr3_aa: CASSFGAGGYEQYF
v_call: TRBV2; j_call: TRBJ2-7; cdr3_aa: CASHGTGSYEQYF
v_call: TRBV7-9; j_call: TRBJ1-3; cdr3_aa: CASSLVALGIGNTIYF
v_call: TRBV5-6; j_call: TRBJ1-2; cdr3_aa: CASHEGDYGYTF
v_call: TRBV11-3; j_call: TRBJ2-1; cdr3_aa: CASSLLGLAAYNEQFF
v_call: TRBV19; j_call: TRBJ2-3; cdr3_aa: CASSPGLTDTQYF
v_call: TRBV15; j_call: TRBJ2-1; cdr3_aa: CATSRGGGTPPYNEQFF
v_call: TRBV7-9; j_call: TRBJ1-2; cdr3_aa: CASSKEQLFYGYTF
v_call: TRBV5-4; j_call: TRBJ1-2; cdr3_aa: CASSRGDRPQSGYTF
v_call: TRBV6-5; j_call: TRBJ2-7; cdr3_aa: CASSFVTSGREYF
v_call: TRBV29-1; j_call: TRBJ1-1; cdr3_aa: CSGSTERGPVNTEAFF